This is a list of T cell receptor beta chains from one sample in a study of T cell changes during pregnancy in multiple sclerosis. The data were produced by immunoSEQ multiplex PCR, yet TCRdb's version contains in-frame clones alone and is incomplete. The data contain over 30,000 clones, 90% to 95% of them seen just once; the ten biggest clones take up about 0.34%. The specimen comprised CD4+ T cells from peripheral blood mononuclear cells, sampled after pregnancy. Receptors were obtained from a female donor with multiple sclerosis, enrolled in a pregnancy study. CDR3s include the opening cysteine and the closing phenylalanine or tryptophan. The D gene is left open where the match is weak. Clone size, where shown, is once, few, many, or a class for clones that have expanded.

clone_size: -
v_call: TRBV5-1
d_call: TRBD1
cdr3_aa: CASSLPGQAAKSPLHF

clone_size: -
v_call: TRBV7-9
d_call: TRBD1
cdr3_aa: CASSFTGVKPEAFF

clone_size: -
v_call: TRBV27
d_call: -
cdr3_aa: CASTGSPNTEAFF

clone_size: -
v_call: TRBV7-6
d_call: -
cdr3_aa: CASSLVRGSGANVLTF

clone_size: -
v_call: TRBV6-4
d_call: TRBD2
cdr3_aa: CASSDSSGGANEQFF

clone_size: -
v_call: TRBV11-2
d_call: -
cdr3_aa: CASSLGRQVQSPLHF

clone_size: once
v_call: TRBV2
d_call: -
cdr3_aa: CASSGRQASQFSSGANVLTF

clone_size: once
v_call: TRBV21-1
d_call: -
cdr3_aa: CASSVLHPGQGPYEQYF

clone_size: -
v_call: TRBV5-1
d_call: TRBD1
cdr3_aa: CASRTDRVGPGANVLTF

clone_size: -
v_call: TRBV15
d_call: -
cdr3_aa: CATSRVGQTYNSPLHF

clone_size: few
v_call: TRBV9
d_call: TRBD1
cdr3_aa: CASSVTQGAGANVLTF

clone_size: -
v_call: TRBV2
d_call: TRBD1
cdr3_aa: CASSSGTANQPQHF

clone_size: -
v_call: TRBV29-1
d_call: -
cdr3_aa: CSAGQMNTEAFF

clone_size: -
v_call: TRBV27
d_call: -
cdr3_aa: CASSPDRQETQYF

clone_size: -
v_call: TRBV6-1
d_call: -
cdr3_aa: CASSESGRSGNTIYF

clone_size: -
v_call: TRBV7-2
d_call: TRBD1
cdr3_aa: CASNGQGNQPQHF

clone_size: -
v_call: TRBV6-5
d_call: -
cdr3_aa: CASSLQGLSDTEAFF

clone_size: once
v_call: TRBV4-1
d_call: -
cdr3_aa: CASRQTHEQFF

clone_size: few
v_call: TRBV7-3
d_call: -
cdr3_aa: CASSLSGELFF

clone_size: -
v_call: TRBV10-3
d_call: TRBD2
cdr3_aa: CAISESIVGGVDTQYF

clone_size: -
v_call: TRBV11-2
d_call: -
cdr3_aa: CASSLEGAGESPLHF

clone_size: -
v_call: TRBV9
d_call: -
cdr3_aa: CASSVATTLTGNTEAFF

clone_size: once
v_call: TRBV11-3
d_call: TRBD2
cdr3_aa: CASSPGSGGGQETQYF

clone_size: -
v_call: TRBV5-1
d_call: TRBD2
cdr3_aa: CASSLEGLAGQVTQYF

clone_size: -
v_call: TRBV12-5
d_call: -
cdr3_aa: CASGLFDRFSNQPQHF

clone_size: -
v_call: TRBV6-1
d_call: -
cdr3_aa: CASSTKFRTQYF

clone_size: -
v_call: TRBV9
d_call: -
cdr3_aa: CASSAHNRGGHDSPLHF

clone_size: -
v_call: TRBV6-1
d_call: -
cdr3_aa: CASSVTITTYGYTF

clone_size: -
v_call: TRBV27
d_call: TRBD2
cdr3_aa: CASSLRQRDYEQYF

clone_size: -
v_call: TRBV10-1
d_call: TRBD2
cdr3_aa: CATGTSGSTDTQYF

clone_size: -
v_call: TRBV4-2
d_call: -
cdr3_aa: CASSQADTKRGNIQYF

clone_size: -
v_call: TRBV19
d_call: -
cdr3_aa: CASSMGGANQPQHF

clone_size: -
v_call: TRBV29-1
d_call: -
cdr3_aa: CSVVGQVQMNTEAFF

clone_size: -
v_call: TRBV15
d_call: TRBD1
cdr3_aa: CATRPTGLANYGYTF

clone_size: -
v_call: TRBV11-1
d_call: -
cdr3_aa: CASSPTGNTEAFF

clone_size: -
v_call: TRBV7-6
d_call: -
cdr3_aa: CASSPGGRTGELFF

clone_size: -
v_call: TRBV7-2
d_call: TRBD1
cdr3_aa: CASSLVGGTGLYEQYF

clone_size: -
v_call: TRBV7-9
d_call: TRBD1
cdr3_aa: CASSVRGPSETQYF

clone_size: few
v_call: TRBV6-5
d_call: -
cdr3_aa: CASNPRVWGNTEAFF

clone_size: -
v_call: TRBV19
d_call: TRBD1
cdr3_aa: CASSGTGGNQPQHF

clone_size: -
v_call: TRBV11-2
d_call: -
cdr3_aa: CASSPPGSFYGHTF

clone_size: -
v_call: TRBV13
d_call: TRBD1
cdr3_aa: CASSDRGSLSYTEAFF

clone_size: -
v_call: TRBV1
d_call: -
cdr3_aa: CTSSDEVKETQYF

clone_size: -
v_call: TRBV7-2
d_call: TRBD1
cdr3_aa: CASSLGQGPLGAEAFF

clone_size: -
v_call: TRBV29-1
d_call: TRBD2
cdr3_aa: CSVVGGIHEQYF

clone_size: -
v_call: TRBV7-6
d_call: TRBD1
cdr3_aa: CASSPRQGFTEAFF